This T cell receptor (beta chain) comes out of a study of shared T cell receptors in the human thymus. Assay used: immunoSEQ multiplex PCR; TCRdb lists only in-frame clones, some missing. The table includes 640,000 or so clones, 80% to 90% detected once. There are 17 residues in the CDR3. The V gene's germline CDR1 is LNHDA and CDR2 SQIVND (reference sequence). Germline trimming cut 2 bases from V and 2 bases from J; bases unmatched to any gene: 10. Another study also made use of these data, one on human thymus T cells. That report notes: Corrective heart surgery yielded the resections from which the thymus tissue came. What appeared biased in thymic and blood repertoires was the usage of V and J genes. What related research reported was that thymic repertoires overlapped highly among unrelated individuals.

The sequenced material came from thymocytes. V gene TRBV19 combines with J gene TRBJ2-3; 7 bases map to TRBD1. The receptor comes from a boy under two years old with a congenital heart defect. CDR3 nucleotide sequence: TGTGCCAGTAGTATAAGTTCCGGGACAGCCTTCACAGATACGCAGTATTTT. This sequence encodes CASSISSGTAFTDTQYF. The full variable domain, its missing parts supplied by reference TRBV19 and TRBJ2-3, is DGGITQSPKYLFRKEGQNVTLSCEQNLNHDAMYWYRQDPGQGLRLIYYSQIVNDFQKGDIAEGYSVSREKKESFPLTVTSAQKNPTAFYLCASSISSGTAFTDTQYFGPGTRLTVL.